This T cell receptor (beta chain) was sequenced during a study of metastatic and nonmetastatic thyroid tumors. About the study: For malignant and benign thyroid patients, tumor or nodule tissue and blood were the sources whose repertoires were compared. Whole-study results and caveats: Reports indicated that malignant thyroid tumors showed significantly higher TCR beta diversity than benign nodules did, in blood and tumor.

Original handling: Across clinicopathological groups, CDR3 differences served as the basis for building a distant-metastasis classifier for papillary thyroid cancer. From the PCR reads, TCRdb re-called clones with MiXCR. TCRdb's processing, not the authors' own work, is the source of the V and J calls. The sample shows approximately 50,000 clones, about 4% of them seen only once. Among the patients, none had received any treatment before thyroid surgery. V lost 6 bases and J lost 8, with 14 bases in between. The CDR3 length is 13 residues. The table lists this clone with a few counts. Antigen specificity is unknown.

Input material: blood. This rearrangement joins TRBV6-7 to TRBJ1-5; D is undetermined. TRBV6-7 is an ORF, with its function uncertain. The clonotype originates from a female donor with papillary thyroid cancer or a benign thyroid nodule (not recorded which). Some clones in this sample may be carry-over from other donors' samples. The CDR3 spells CASSNSKGEPQHF. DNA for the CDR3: TGTGCCAGCAGCAACTCGAAGGGAGAGCCCCAGCATTTT.